Below, 11 T cell receptor beta chains from the same sample are listed, as sequenced in a study of glioma-infiltrating T cells. Amplification of TCR alpha and beta CDR3 regions from RNA used iRepertoire nested multiplex PCR. One entry per CDR3 protein results from TCRdb running MiXCR on the multiplex PCR reads. The data show roughly 130,000 distinct CDR3 sequences, approximately 24% seen once. Source material: glioma tissue, nonneoplastic brain tissue, or PBMCs (not recorded which). The receptor source for this set is a human donor with low-grade glioma or glioblastoma, undergoing nonglioma brain surgery, or in good health (not recorded which).

This clonotype was seen only a few times. The chain couples TRBV4-2 to TRBJ1-4; D is uncertain. Trimming shortened V by 3 bases and J by 1 base, and 12 bases separated the two germline ends. The CDR3 sequence is 16 residues long. In germline, CDR1 is LGHNA, CDR2 YNFKEQ. The CDR3 is CASSQGTQRTNEKLFF. The CDR3 bases are TGTGCCAGCAGCCAGGGTACACAGAGAACTAATGAAAAACTGTTTTTT.

This clonotype turned up a few times. This rearrangement joins TRBV6-1 to TRBJ2-5; 12 nucleotides match TRBD1. CDR1 MNHNS and CDR2 SASEGT come from the germline V gene. The CDR3 has 15 amino acids. Losses at the gene ends were 4 bases for V and 4 bases for J; bases not matched to a gene: 4. The CDR3 protein is CASSGRDRGLETQYF. The CDR3 region has the DNA TGTGCCAGCAGTGGAAGGGACAGGGGGCTAGAGACCCAGTACTTC.

With respect to this clonotype: This could be a read error, since a much larger clone is one nucleotide away. The CDR3 sequence: CASTGGYGYNF. The DNA of the CDR3 is TGTGCCAGCACTGGGGGCTATGGCTACAACTTC. The chain recombines TRBV6-1 with TRBJ1-2; perhaps TRBD1 as D (6 bases). From germline, CDR1 is MNHNS and CDR2 SASEGT. The CDR3 is 11 amino acids.

This clonotype was detected a few times. This chain joins TRBV7-9 and TRBJ2-2; 8 bases agree with TRBD1. The junction had 14 bases not matched to a gene; V was cut back by 9 bases and J by 5 bases. Per germline, CDR1 SEHNR and CDR2 FQNEAQ (reference sequence). The CDR3 contains 16 residues. The CDR3 reads CASSMRGQGLTGELFF. CDR3 coding DNA: TGTGCCAGTAGTATGCGAGGACAGGGTCTAACCGGGGAGCTGTTTTTT.

The J gene is TRBJ2-3, the V gene TRBV6-1, with 8 bases fitting TRBD1. CDR3 length: 15 amino acids. CDR1 is MNHNS and CDR2 is SASEGT in the germline V gene. Losses at the gene ends were 5 bases for V and 2 bases for J; bases not matched to a gene: 6. The CDR3: CASSTRGRPTDTQYF. CDR3 sequence (DNA): TGTGCCAGCAGTACCAGGGGGCGCCCCACAGATACGCAGTATTTT.

The chain links TRBV7-2 to TRBJ2-3; TRBD2 aligns across 7 bases. With 5 bases clipped from V and 2 bases from J, the junction kept 10 bases outside the gene matches. The CDR3 is 16 residues long. Germline V CDR1 and CDR2: SGHTA, FQGNSA. CDR3 amino acids: CASSRLGRGSTDTQYF. Here the CDR3 DNA reads TGTGCCAGCAGCCGGCTCGGGCGGGGGTCCACAGATACGCAGTATTTT.

This clonotype has a count of ten or more. CDR3 sequence (DNA): TGTGCCAGCAGCCCCAAGACAGGAGGAATTTACAATGAGCAGTTCTTC. Its protein is CASSPKTGGIYNEQFF. The chain is built from TRBV6-1 and TRBJ2-1; maybe TRBD1 (6 bases). Germline lookup yields CDR1 MNHNS and CDR2 SASEGT. The length of the CDR3 is 16 residues. Between the trimmed V and J ends, which lost 6 bases and 4 bases, there was a span of 19 bases.

About this clonotype: A junction end diverges from the germline sequence, so it may reflect a read error. CDR3 in amino acids: CASSHSGTIGPF. The CDR3 bases are TGCGCCAGCAGCCATTCCGGGACTATTGGCCCCTTC. The chain couples TRBV4-1 to TRBJ2-1; 7 bases line up with TRBD2. This CDR3 region has 12 residues. CDR1 is MGHRA, CDR2 YSYEKL, per germline.

This clonotype has a count of ten or more. The chain uses TRBV6-2 or TRBV6-3 and TRBJ1-6, with a possible D match to TRBD1 (6 bases). The CDR3 covers 15 residues. Trimming stripped 2 bases from V and 7 bases from J, with 12 bases between. CDR1 MNHEY and CDR2 SVGEGT come from the germline V gene. The CDR3 sequence: CASSYRGALNSPLHF. The CDR3 region has the DNA TGTGCCAGCAGTTACAGGGGGGCGCTCAATTCACCCCTCCACTTT.

Concerning this clonotype: Possible read error: a much larger clone is one base away. V gene TRBV27 combines with J gene TRBJ2-1; maybe TRBD1 (5 bases). The CDR3 is 15 amino acids. V was trimmed by 7 bases and J by 4 bases, leaving 17 bases between them. Germline V CDR1 and CDR2: MNHEY, SMNVEV (reference sequence). The CDR3 nucleotides read TGTGCCAGCACAACCACCGACAGCCCGTACAATGAGCAGTTCTTC. Amino acid sequence: CASTTTDSPYNEQFF.

The chain employs TRBV7-9 and TRBJ1-1; 8 bases are shared with TRBD1. There are 12 residues in the CDR3. In germline, CDR1 is SEHNR, CDR2 FQNEAQ (reference sequence). V was pared by 4 bases and J by 8 bases, with 3 bases of the junction left unmatched. The CDR3, as DNA: TGTGCCAGCAGCTACGGACAGGGCGAAGCTTTCTTT. This encodes CASSYGQGEAFF.